These T cell receptor beta chains were read from a single sample in a study of blood T cell repertoires in COVID-19. This table comes from immunoSEQ multiplex PCR, and its TCRdb copy is limited to in-frame clones, with some not included. Of around 150,000 clones listed, roughly 82% are singletons. The specimen sequenced was peripheral blood. Receptors were obtained from a woman aged 40 to 50 with COVID-19, enrolled during active disease. The CDR3 runs from the conserved cysteine through the conserved F or W. Part of the rows lack a size; the others show once, few, many or a class for expanded clones.

clone_size	v_call	cdr3_aa
few	TRBV29-1	CSVQKGTDTQYF
few	TRBV10-3	CAIQGLNQPQHF
NA	TRBV5-4	CASSSLANPSTDTQYF
NA	TRBV2	CASGGTEGYNQPQHF
NA	TRBV27	CASSLIQGSSYNSPLHF
NA	TRBV6-5	CASSYTTYRGGTEAFF
NA	TRBV28	CASSLRTSSGELFF
NA	TRBV18	CASSPRDRGANYGYTF
NA	TRBV29-1	CSVQLLVWETQYF
NA	TRBV7-2	CASSPERSIGKLFF
NA	TRBV28	CASRYRGRNTEAFF
NA	TRBV7-9	CASSPQPGLAGNEQFF
NA	TRBV6-4	CASSDSGTGPYNEQFF
few	TRBV2	CASSETHSTGELFF
NA	TRBV6-5	CASRGGYNTGELFF
NA	TRBV4-1	CASSRGGTGNTDTQYF
NA	TRBV6-5	CASSSDQLGRELFF
NA	TRBV5-1	CASSFDIGELFF
NA	TRBV5-4	CASSRDPTTMNTEAFF
NA	TRBV5-1	CASSLVLAGKSDTQYF
NA	TRBV7-6	CASSLRVSGGPGETQYF
NA	TRBV18	CASSSKTGSWGQYF
NA	TRBV2	CASSSDRANTEAFF
few	TRBV7-3	CASGGANTGELFF
NA	TRBV4-1	CASSLLLAGGSNEQFF
NA	TRBV19	CASSHPSLRQNTEAFF
NA	TRBV3-1/TRBV3-2	CASSQDWGTAFF
NA	TRBV6-2/TRBV6-3	CASSYGGLAGGPRHEQFF
NA	TRBV7-3	CASSSSGGKWETQYF
NA	TRBV15	CATSSSRAQTQYF
NA	TRBV21-1	CASSRGTGTGGSYEQYF
NA	TRBV7-8	CASSHYPGQGRNNEQFF
few	TRBV12-3/TRBV12-4	CASSLDGSSGYTF
NA	TRBV4-1	CASSQDRVSASPLHF
NA	TRBV27	CASKEGVGNEQFF
NA	TRBV7-3	CASSRVSKVIVSGNTIYF
NA	TRBV24-1	CATSDFPRRIEAETQYF
NA	TRBV30	CAWSVRVAPQETQYF
NA	TRBV7-9	CASSPRVGQFF
NA	TRBV3-1/TRBV3-2	CASSQDPNKKLFF
NA	TRBV27	CASRRGLETQYF
NA	TRBV18	CASSPGGGNTEAFF
NA	TRBV30	CAWSTGQGPSVTEAFF
NA	TRBV7-9	CASSSRQEDTF
NA	TRBV3-1/TRBV3-2	CASSSSRGGAFGEQYF
once	TRBV5-6	CASSLDGAYYGYTF
NA	TRBV7-8	CASSLGGSTYEQYF
NA	TRBV2	CASSEAGQGASTEAFF
many	TRBV7-9	CASSWEGEAFF
NA	TRBV11-1	CASRGTAPGGEKLFF
NA	TRBV27	CASHLGGSNQPQHF
NA	TRBV30	CAWSDKLAGGSSYNEQFF
NA	TRBV27	CASSSRPATGGEQYF